This T cell receptor (beta chain) was documented in a study of shared clonotypes between healthy human individuals. Germline V gene data show CDR1 as MDHEN and CDR2 as SYDVKM. V shed 3 bases, J shed 0 bases, and the junction held 1 base outside the gene matches. The CDR3 is made up of 15 amino acids. Note on this clone: Other DNA sequences in this specimen translate into the identical CDR3.

Sequenced by immunoSEQ multiplex PCR; TCRdb stores in-frame clones only, minus some. This sample has a few million clones, with about 93% found just once. Positive CCR7 selection of CD45RO-negative cells yielded the naive CD8 cells, and terminally differentiated effector memory CD45RA+ cells were excluded. Adult donors, all healthy and HIV-negative, had no recent acute infections or vaccinations. Material: naive CD8+ T cells from PBMCs. The origin of this receptor is a young man in good health. Some clones in this sample may be carry-over from other donors' samples. The V and J genes are TRBV28 and TRBJ2-3; 9 bases align to TRBD2. The CDR3 region is CASSFLAGSTDTQYF. In DNA, the CDR3 is TGTGCCAGCAGTTTCCTAGCGGGGAGCACAGATACGCAGTATTTT.